The 26 T cell receptor beta chains presented below share a single source sample, sequenced in a study of CD8+CD57+ T cells in acquired aplastic anemia. By flow cytometry, patients selected for sequencing had shown an expansion of CD8+CD57+ cells. TCR beta VDJ combinations and CDR3 sequences were profiled from genomic DNA. Using its own MiXCR run on the reads, TCRdb lists one record per CDR3 protein. The table shows about 180,000 distinct CDR3 sequences, with roughly 65% occurring only once. Sample: sorted CD4+, CD8+, or CD8+CD57+ T cells (not recorded which) from PBMCs. The receptors come from a human donor with aplastic anemia.

This rearrangement joins TRBV10-3 to TRBJ2-1; D gene ambiguous. Trimming pared 7 bases from V and 1 base from J, leaving 8 bases between. Germline CDR1 and CDR2: ENHRY and SYGVKD. The CDR3 sequence is 13 residues long. CDR3 in amino acids: CAITRESYNEQFF. DNA for the CDR3: TGTGCCATCACTAGAGAGTCCTACAATGAGCAGTTCTTC.

The gene calls are TRBV7-6 and TRBJ1-3, with unresolved D. CDR3 length equals 13 residues. Trimming removed 5 bases from V and 2 bases from J, with 7 bases in between. Per the germline V gene, CDR1 is SGHVS and CDR2 is FNYEAQ. CDR3 sequence reads: CASSLPPGNTIYF. In DNA, the CDR3 is TGTGCCAGCAGCCTTCCCCCTGGAAACACCATATATTTT.

V gene TRBV19 combines with J gene TRBJ1-1; D remains ambiguous. The V end was cut by 6 bases, the J end by 5 bases, with 7 bases between. The CDR3 is 11 residues long. CDR1 is LNHDA and CDR2 is SQIVND in the germline V gene (reference sequence). The CDR3 protein is CASRSGTEAFF. The CDR3 DNA follows: TGTGCCAGTAGGTCCGGGACTGAAGCTTTCTTT.

This sequence joins TRBV6-1 and TRBJ2-3; D may match TRBD1 or TRBD2 (6 bases each). The length of the CDR3 is 15 residues. The germline CDR1 and CDR2 sequences are MNHNS and SASEGT. With 3 bases removed from V and 0 bases from J, the gap between germline ends came to 10 bases. The CDR3 protein is CASSDLGGSTDTQYF. CDR3 nucleotide sequence: TGTGCCAGCAGTGATCTCGGGGGCAGCACAGATACGCAGTATTTT.

The rearrangement links TRBV7-8 to TRBJ1-1, with a weak D call TRBD1 (6 bases). Germline values: CDR1 SGHVS, CDR2 FQNEAQ. The length of the CDR3 is 13 residues. Trimming removed 2 bases from V and 5 bases from J, with 9 bases in between. CDR3 coding DNA: TGTGCCAGCAGCTTACACAGGGAAACTGAAGCTTTCTTT. This sequence encodes CASSLHRETEAFF.

The chain links TRBV6-1 to TRBJ2-5; D is undetermined. This CDR3 contains 11 residues. The ends were cut back, 2 bases at V and 4 bases at J, with 2 bases in the middle. Germline V gene lookup returns CDR1 MNHNS and CDR2 SASEGT. As DNA, the CDR3 is TGTGCCAGCAGTGAAATAGAGACCCAGTACTTC. Its protein product is CASSEIETQYF.

This chain uses TRBV29-1 with TRBJ1-1, with 8 nucleotides matching TRBD1. V dropped 6 bases and J dropped 4; count of bases not matched to a gene: 4. Germline V gene sequence: CDR1 SQVTM, CDR2 ANQGSEA. The CDR3 extends over 12 amino acids. CDR3 sequence reads: CSVTTGVTEAFF. CDR3 nucleotides: TGCAGCGTGACGACAGGGGTCACTGAAGCTTTCTTT. The complete variable domain, with remaining parts taken from reference TRBV29-1 and TRBJ1-1, reads SAVISQKPSRDICQRGTSLTIQCQVDSQVTMMFWYRQQPGQSLTLIATANQGSEATYESGFVIDKFPISRPNLTFSTLTVSNMSPEDSSIYLCSVTTGVTEAFFGQGTRLTVV.

The chain carries TRBV7-2 and TRBJ2-5; tentatively, D is TRBD1 (6 bases). The CDR3 is 14 amino acids. Trimming removed 1 base at V and 1 base at J, with 7 bases between. CDR1 is SGHTA, CDR2 FQGNSA, per germline. This CDR3 reads CASSLVRGQETQYF. The CDR3 coding sequence is TGTGCCAGCAGCTTAGTCAGGGGCCAAGAGACCCAGTACTTC. The full variable domain, rest sourced from reference TRBV7-2 and TRBJ2-5, is GAGVSQSPSNKVTEKGKDVELRCDPISGHTALYWYRQSLGQGLEFLIYFQGNSAPDKSGLPSDRFSAERTGGSVSTLTIQRTQQEDSAVYLCASSLVRGQETQYFGPGTRLLVL.

V gene TRBV9 combines with J gene TRBJ2-5; TRBD2 agrees at 7 bases. This CDR3 region has 15 residues. Germline CDR1 and CDR2: SGDLS and YYNGEE. V was clipped by 3 bases and J by 0 bases; unmatched bases: 5. The CDR3 bases are TGTGCCAGCAGCGCATGGGGGGGGTACCAAGAGACCCAGTACTTC. It encodes CASSAWGGYQETQYF.

The J gene is TRBJ2-2, the V gene TRBV2; a possible D gene is TRBD1 (6 bases). The V gene's germline CDR1 is SNHLY and CDR2 FYNNEI. V was cut by 7 bases and J by 0 bases, with 12 bases left in between. The CDR3 has 15 amino acids. DNA of the CDR3: TGTGCCAGCATCCGAACAGGGACGAACACCGGGGAGCTGTTTTTT. Amino acids: CASIRTGTNTGELFF.

V usage is TRBV6-2 or TRBV6-3 and J usage is TRBJ1-6; TRBD1 is a possible D gene (6 bases). Trimming stripped 10 bases from V and 11 bases from J, with 18 bases between. Germline V gene lookup returns CDR1 MNHEY and CDR2 SVGEGT. The CDR3 is made up of 13 amino acids. The DNA of the CDR3 is TGTGCCATCAACAGGGAGGGAGGAACACCCCTCCACTTT. Translation: CAINREGGTPLHF.

This rearrangement joins TRBV2 to TRBJ1-1, with TRBD1 matching 9 bases. CDR1 and CDR2 (germline): SNHLY, FYNNEI. V gave up 4 bases and J gave up 0 bases; unmatched junction bases: 6. This CDR3 is 16 amino acids long. CDR3 bases: TGTGCCAGCAGTGTGAGGGACAGGGAATTGAACACTGAAGCTTTCTTT. Its translation: CASSVRDRELNTEAFF.

This clonotype has at least ten counts. The chain carries TRBV7-9 and TRBJ1-2; tentative D call: TRBD1 (6 bases). Germline lookup yields CDR1 SEHNR and CDR2 FQNEAQ (reference sequence). V lost 4 bases and J lost 5, with 14 bases in between. The length of the CDR3 is 14 residues. The CDR3 DNA reads as TGTGCCAGCAGCTCGCCGACAGGTACATATGGCTACACCTTC. It is translated as CASSSPTGTYGYTF.

This clonotype was seen only a few times. This rearrangement joins TRBV7-2 to TRBJ2-7; 11 bases map to TRBD2. The CDR3 contains 15 residues. Germline V lookup: CDR1 SGHTA, CDR2 FQGNSA. Trimming took 5 bases from V and 4 from J; bases not matched to a gene: 7. CDR3 sequence reads: CASSPQGLAVYEQYF. CDR3 in DNA: TGTGCCAGCAGCCCTCAGGGACTAGCGGTGTACGAGCAGTACTTC.

Ten or more counts support this clonotype. The J gene is TRBJ2-1, the V gene TRBV24-1; 7 bases agree with TRBD2. Trimming cost V 4 bases and J 7 bases; bases outside gene matches: 6. This CDR3 comprises 14 residues. Germline values: CDR1 KGHDR, CDR2 SFDVKD. The CDR3 coding sequence is TGTGCCACCAGTGACAAGGGAGCGGGGAATGAGCAGTTCTTC. Translation: CATSDKGAGNEQFF.

This clonotype is medium-sized. The CDR3 region is CAISESANEDGEQYF. The CDR3 region has the DNA TGTGCCATCAGTGAGTCCGCAAATGAGGATGGCGAGCAGTACTTC. This rearrangement joins TRBV10-3 to TRBJ2-7, with no clear D. V shed 0 bases and J shed 6 bases, with 15 bases lying between them. Germline V lookup: CDR1 ENHRY, CDR2 SYGVKD. The CDR3 length is 15 residues.

This clonotype has a single count. This rearrangement joins TRBV24-1 to TRBJ2-2; 10 positions agree with TRBD1. Germline CDR1 is KGHDR and CDR2 is SFDVKD. There are 15 residues in the CDR3. J gave up 7 bases and V 3 bases, and 4 bases lay outside the gene matches. This CDR3 is CATSDPGTGVGELFF. The CDR3 coding sequence is TGTGCCACCAGTGATCCCGGGACAGGGGTCGGGGAGCTGTTTTTT.

This clonotype came up once. The rearrangement uses TRBV19 and TRBJ2-2; TRBD1 matches 8 bases. The V and J ends lost 6 bases and 6 bases, in that order; junction bases with no gene match: 3. Germline V lookup: CDR1 LNHDA, CDR2 SQIVND (reference sequence). This CDR3 comprises 13 residues. CDR3 in amino acids: CASSGQGAGELFF. CDR3 DNA sequence: TGTGCCAGTAGCGGACAGGGTGCCGGGGAGCTGTTTTTT.

The chain has TRBV5-1 and TRBJ2-3, with no clear D. Germline CDR1 and CDR2: SGHRS and YFSETQ. Between the trimmed V and J ends, which lost 1 base and 4 bases, there was a span of 10 bases. The CDR3 covers 14 residues. DNA for the CDR3: TGCGCCAGCAGCTTGTCTGGCGGATCAGATACGCAGTATTTT. Its protein is CASSLSGGSDTQYF. Together with reference TRBV5-1 and TRBJ2-3, the CDR3 gives the full variable domain: KAGVTQTPRYLIKTRGQQVTLSCSPISGHRSVSWYQQTPGQGLQFLFEYFSETQRNKGNFPGRFSGRQFSNSRSEMNVSTLELGDSALYLCASSLSGGSDTQYFGPGTRLTVL.

There are a few counts of this clonotype. The rearrangement links TRBV2 to TRBJ1-4; D is unresolved. V dropped 6 bases and J dropped 0 bases, with 8 bases sitting between them. Germline loops: CDR1 SNHLY, CDR2 FYNNEI. The CDR3 totals 14 residues. Written as DNA, the CDR3 is TGTGCCAGCAGGCGGTCGCCAACTAATGAAAAACTGTTTTTT. As protein: CASRRSPTNEKLFF.

This clonotype was observed at least ten times. The chain links TRBV7-9 to TRBJ1-1; D remains ambiguous. The V and J ends lost 9 bases and 8 bases respectively, with 13 bases between them. Germline lookup yields CDR1 SEHNR and CDR2 FQNEAQ (reference sequence). The CDR3 loop spans 11 amino acids. The CDR3 sequence: CASLTGGEAFF. Here the CDR3 DNA reads TGTGCCAGTTTAACCGGAGGGGAAGCTTTCTTT.

Many counts were recorded for this clonotype. The rearrangement uses TRBV20-1 and TRBJ2-1; a possible D gene is TRBD2 (6 bases). Trimming left V 0 bases short and J 10 bases short, with 22 bases between. Looked up from germline, CDR1 is DFQATT and CDR2 is SNEGSKA (reference sequence). The CDR3 covers 16 residues. CDR3 amino acids: CSARDLGGTAAEEQFF. CDR3 nucleotide sequence: TGCAGTGCTAGAGATCTCGGAGGGACCGCCGCTGAGGAGCAGTTCTTC.

V usage is TRBV9 and J usage is TRBJ1-3; 7 positions agree with TRBD1. The J segment lost 5 bases and the V segment lost 0 bases, leaving 2 bases of the junction unmatched. The CDR3 length is 14 residues. Germline V gene data show CDR1 as SGDLS and CDR2 as YYNGEE. CDR3 amino acids: CASSVEGARNTIYF. CDR3 in DNA: TGTGCCAGCAGCGTAGAGGGGGCTCGAAACACCATATATTTT.

This chain uses TRBV7-4 with TRBJ2-5, with 9 bases that match TRBD2. The CDR3 has 14 amino acids. Looked up from germline, CDR1 is SGHVT and CDR2 is SQSDAQ. With V trimmed by 10 bases and J by 3 bases, 9 bases remained unmatched. CDR3 DNA sequence: TGTGCCATCAGTGGGCGGGGGGGCGAAGAGACCCAGTACTTC. This gives the protein CAISGRGGEETQYF.

On this clonotype itself: Sequence at one end of the junction differs from germline and may be a read error. The CDR3 loop is CASSQDRGGPAHF. DNA of the CDR3: TGCGCCAGCAGCCAAGATCGGGGCGGCCCGGCGCACTTC. The rearrangement joins TRBV4-1 to TRBJ2-7; D assignment may be TRBD1 or TRBD2 (5 bases each). The CDR3 sequence is 13 residues long. Germline loops: CDR1 MGHRA, CDR2 YSYEKL.

V and J are TRBV5-1 and TRBJ1-2, with TRBD1 as a possible D gene (6 bases). This CDR3 comprises 13 residues. Germline CDR1 and CDR2: SGHRS and YFSETQ. The V end was cut by 5 bases, the J end by 6 bases, with 14 bases between. The CDR3, as DNA: TGCGCCAGCAGGCCAGGACAGATGGATGGCTACACCTTC. It is translated as CASRPGQMDGYTF.